The 27 T cell receptor beta chains listed next were all sequenced from one sample in a study of blood T cell repertoires in COVID-19. Profiled with immunoSEQ multiplex PCR; TCRdb holds only in-frame clones, not every one. The repertoire holds 130,000 or so clones, with 88% as singletons. The sequencing sample was made of peripheral blood. Receptor source: a man in his 60s with active or convalescent COVID-19.

The J gene is TRBJ1-5, the V gene TRBV19, with D unresolved. Trimming stripped 7 bases from V and 2 bases from J, with 15 bases between. CDR3 size: 15 residues. Germline V CDR1 and CDR2: LNHDA, SQIVND (reference sequence). CDR3 in DNA: TGTGCCAGTACGCAAGCCGGGGTCGGCAATCAGCCCCAGCATTTT. It codes for CASTQAGVGNQPQHF.

The gene calls are TRBV18 and TRBJ2-7; 7 nucleotides align to TRBD2. Trimming at V came to 3 bases and at J to 1 base, leaving 3 bases not matched to a gene. This CDR3 contains 14 residues. Per germline, CDR1 KGHSH and CDR2 LQKENI. CDR3 residues: CASSPLAVSYEQYF. The CDR3 nucleotides are TGTGCCAGCTCACCCCTAGCGGTATCCTACGAGCAGTACTTC.

The genes are TRBV7-9 and TRBJ1-1; 10 nucleotides line up with TRBD1. The ends lost 5 bases at V and 10 bases at J; junction bases unmatched: 13. The CDR3 spans 15 residues. Per germline, CDR1 SEHNR and CDR2 FQNEAQ (reference sequence). The CDR3 protein is CASSLRQGAASAAFF. In DNA, the CDR3 is TGTGCCAGCAGCCTACGACAGGGGGCAGCATCTGCAGCTTTCTTT.

This rearrangement joins TRBV28 to TRBJ1-5; 11 positions agree with TRBD1. Per the germline V gene, CDR1 is MDHEN and CDR2 is SYDVKM. With 5 bases clipped from V and 2 bases from J, the junction kept 14 bases outside the gene matches. The CDR3 runs to 19 residues. The CDR3 coding sequence is TGTGCCAGCAGTCCAGGCCGGGACAGGGGGTTTTTGGGCAATCAGCCCCAGCATTTT. Its protein product is CASSPGRDRGFLGNQPQHF.

The chain couples TRBV27 to TRBJ2-1; possibly TRBD2 for D (6 bases). V lost 6 bases and J lost 2, with 17 bases in between. Germline V gives CDR1 MNHEY, CDR2 SMNVEV (reference sequence). The CDR3 consists of 16 residues. The CDR3 DNA reads as TGTGCCAGCAGAAGTTGGCGAGGCGGGACCTACAATGAGCAGTTCTTC. This sequence encodes CASRSWRGGTYNEQFF.

The rearrangement joins TRBV7-9 to TRBJ2-7, with D perhaps matching TRBD2 (6 bases). The CDR3 is made up of 15 amino acids. CDR1 SEHNR and CDR2 FQNEAQ come from the germline V gene (reference sequence). V dropped 5 bases and J dropped 0 bases, with 14 bases sitting between them. The DNA for the CDR3 is TGTGCCAGCAGCGCAGCGGGCCTACTCTCCTACGAGCAGTACTTC. Its translation is CASSAAGLLSYEQYF.

In this sample, this clone turned up a few times. V usage is TRBV20-1 and J usage is TRBJ2-7; no reliable D call. CDR3 size: 11 residues. CDR1 is DFQATT and CDR2 is SNEGSKA in the germline V gene (reference sequence). Trimming removed 2 bases at V and 3 bases at J, with 5 bases between. Here the CDR3 reads CSARPNYEQYF. The CDR3 region has the DNA TGCAGTGCTAGACCCAACTACGAGCAGTACTTC.

The chain joins TRBV7-9 to TRBJ2-7, with TRBD1 identical over 7 bases. The CDR3 covers 15 residues. Germline V gene sequence: CDR1 SEHNR, CDR2 FQNEAQ (reference sequence). The V segment lost 6 bases and the J segment 0 bases; nucleotides outside the gene matches: 8. CDR3: CASSRTGGISYEQYF. CDR3 nucleotide sequence: TGTGCCAGCAGTCGGACAGGTGGGATCTCCTACGAGCAGTACTTC.

V usage is TRBV3-1 (or the pseudogene TRBV3-2) and J usage is TRBJ2-7; tentatively, D is TRBD1 (5 bases). V lost 1 base to trimming and J lost 6 bases, with 7 bases between them. Germline V lookup: CDR1 LGHDT, CDR2 YNNKEL (reference sequence). There are 12 residues in the CDR3. As DNA, the CDR3 is TGTGCCAGCAGCCAAGCAGGGTTCGAGCAGTACTTC. Protein sequence: CASSQAGFEQYF.

The chain couples TRBV11-2 to TRBJ1-1; 11 bases are a match to TRBD1. Germline V gene lookup returns CDR1 SGHAT and CDR2 FQNNGV. J was trimmed by 6 bases and V by 4 bases; bases with no gene match: 13. This CDR3 is 17 amino acids long. DNA of the CDR3: TGTGCCAGCAGCTCTTATTCGCCGGACAGGGGGCCTTCTGAAGCTTTCTTT. Encoded protein: CASSSYSPDRGPSEAFF.

The V and J genes are TRBV25-1 and TRBJ1-1; D is possibly TRBD1 (5 bases). The CDR3 is 13 residues long. Germline assignment: CDR1 MGHDK and CDR2 SYGVNS. The germline V and J ends were trimmed by 6 bases and 6 bases, with 14 bases remaining between them. CDR3 in amino acids: CASRLGGEAEAFF. CDR3 in DNA: TGTGCCAGCAGACTCGGAGGGGAGGCTGAAGCTTTCTTT. Full variable domain (rest looked up from reference TRBV25-1 and TRBJ1-1): EADIYQTPRYLVIGTGKKITLECSQTMGHDKMYWYQQDPGMELHLIHYSYGVNSTEKGDLSSESTVSRIRTEHFPLTLESARPSHTSQYLCASRLGGEAEAFFGQGTRLTVV.

The chain carries TRBV4-2 and TRBJ2-2, with D uncertain. This CDR3 comprises 15 residues. V was cut by 4 bases and J by 3 bases, with 12 bases left in between. The V gene's germline CDR1 is LGHNA and CDR2 YNFKEQ. The CDR3 here is CASSPAGSYTGELFF. In DNA form, the CDR3 reads TGTGCCAGCAGCCCAGCAGGTTCTTACACCGGGGAGCTGTTTTTT.

The rearrangement joins TRBV5-1 to TRBJ2-3; possible D gene TRBD2, 5 bases. CDR3 length: 15 residues. Germline CDR1 and CDR2: SGHRS and YFSETQ. Trimming stripped 0 bases from V and 6 bases from J, with 14 bases between. CDR3 bases: TGCGCCAGCAGCTTGGACGGCATGGGAGCGGATACGCAGTATTTT. It encodes CASSLDGMGADTQYF.

CDR3 sequence reads: CAIRSAGVETQYF. The CDR3 nucleotides read TGTGCCATCAGATCGGCAGGGGTAGAGACCCAGTACTTC. The rearrangement uses TRBV10-3 and TRBJ2-5, with a possible D match to TRBD1 (6 bases). CDR1 is ENHRY and CDR2 is SYGVKD in the germline V gene. This CDR3 region has 13 residues. Deletions cut 6 bases from V and 4 bases from J, with 12 bases between.

The CDR3 bases are TGTGCCAGCAGTGGTGGGACTAGCGGGAGAGGGGATGAGCAGTTCTTC. Its translation is CASSGGTSGRGDEQFF. The rearrangement links TRBV6-1 to TRBJ2-1; TRBD2 matches 14 bases. The CDR3 contains 16 residues. Losses at the gene ends were 4 bases for V and 8 bases for J; bases not matched to a gene: 7. The germline CDR1 and CDR2 sequences are MNHNS and SASEGT.

This clone was found once. The CDR3 DNA follows: TGCGCCAGCAGCTGGGACAAGTCTAGCACAGATACGCAGTATTTT. Protein sequence: CASSWDKSSTDTQYF. The rearrangement uses TRBV5-1 and TRBJ2-3, with a weak D call TRBD1 (6 bases). Trimming stripped 3 bases from V and 0 bases from J, with 11 bases between. The germline V gene encodes CDR1 SGHRS and CDR2 YFSETQ. The CDR3 sequence is 15 residues long.

The CDR3 nucleotides are TGTGCCAGCAGTCCCGGGTGGGGCAATCAGCCCCAGCATTTT. As protein: CASSPGWGNQPQHF. This chain links TRBV6-5 with TRBJ1-5, with no clear D. The CDR3 spans 14 residues. Germline V gene lookup returns CDR1 MNHEY and CDR2 SVGAGI. The V end was cut by 5 bases, the J end by 2 bases, with 10 bases between.

This chain uses TRBV10-3 with TRBJ2-2, with 10 positions matching TRBD2. Losses at the gene ends were 0 bases for V and 5 bases for J; bases not matched to a gene: 3. CDR3 length equals 16 residues. Per the germline V gene, CDR1 is ENHRY and CDR2 is SYGVKD. For the CDR3, the DNA is TGTGCCATCAGTGAGTCAGCGGGAGGGAGTACCGGGGAGCTGTTTTTT. Translated: CAISESAGGSTGELFF.

V and J are TRBV6-6 and TRBJ1-1; D perhaps matches TRBD1 (6 bases). V dropped 5 bases and J dropped 1 base, with 11 bases sitting between them. The CDR3 is 14 residues long. CDR1 and CDR2 from the germline V gene are MNHNY and SVGAGI (reference sequence). The CDR3 region is CASSPQGTNTEAFF. In DNA form, the CDR3 reads TGTGCCAGCAGTCCACAGGGTACGAACACTGAAGCTTTCTTT.

V gene TRBV6-5 combines with J gene TRBJ2-6; D is uncertain. Germline values: CDR1 MNHEY, CDR2 SVGAGI. V was pared by 5 bases and J by 0 bases, with 5 bases between. This CDR3 is built from 14 residues. DNA for the CDR3: TGTGCCAGCAGTCTGGCCTCTGGGGCCAACGTCCTGACTTTC. This sequence encodes CASSLASGANVLTF.

The chain has TRBV5-1 and TRBJ2-1; tentatively, D is TRBD2 (6 bases). Germline CDR1 SGHRS, CDR2 YFSETQ. V gave up 7 bases and J gave up 8 bases, with 16 bases separating them. This CDR3 is 13 amino acids long. CDR3 coding DNA: TGCGCCAGCGGGTACGGGAGCGGCGATGAGCAGTTCTTC. Its protein product is CASGYGSGDEQFF.

This clone has more than one count but fewer than ten. J is TRBJ1-1 and V is TRBV5-1; D perhaps matches TRBD1 (5 bases). CDR1 and CDR2 (germline): SGHRS, YFSETQ. The CDR3 length is 13 residues. V lost 5 bases, J lost 4 bases, and 12 bases lay in between. Here the CDR3 reads CASRQRQFTEAFF. In DNA, the CDR3 is TGCGCCAGCAGACAGAGACAGTTCACTGAAGCTTTCTTT.

V gene TRBV28 combines with J gene TRBJ2-2; D might be TRBD2 (5 bases). The germline V and J ends were trimmed by 5 bases and 0 bases, with 10 bases remaining between them. Germline CDR1 MDHEN, CDR2 SYDVKM. The CDR3 loop spans 15 amino acids. In nucleotides, the CDR3 is TGTGCCAGCAGTAAAGGCGGGTCGAACACCGGGGAGCTGTTTTTT. Translated, it gives CASSKGGSNTGELFF.

The chain is built from TRBV28 and TRBJ2-1, with 8 bases identical to TRBD2. Trimming removed 1 base from V and 9 bases from J; junction bases left unmatched: 8. In germline, CDR1 is MDHEN, CDR2 SYDVKM. The CDR3 sequence is 15 residues long. Written as DNA, the CDR3 is TGTGCCAGCAGTTTATCGGGAGCGGGGGCTGGTGAGCAGTTCTTC. Translation gives CASSLSGAGAGEQFF.

The chain uses TRBV9 and TRBJ1-5, with D possibly matching TRBD1 (5 bases). Germline CDR1 reads SGDLS; CDR2 reads YYNGEE. V lost 5 bases and J 4 bases, leaving 16 bases between the germline ends. The CDR3 is 15 amino acids. This CDR3 is CASSPAGGTNQPQHF. The CDR3 coding sequence is TGTGCCAGCAGTCCCGCGGGGGGGACGAATCAGCCCCAGCATTTT.

V and J are TRBV30 and TRBJ2-7; TRBD2 matches at 11 bases. This CDR3 spans 15 amino acids. The germline CDR1 and CDR2 sequences are GTSNPN and SVGIG (reference sequence). Germline trimming cut 1 base from V and 6 bases from J; bases unmatched to any gene: 8. CDR3 amino acids: CAWSGLAGTFGEQYF. Here the CDR3 DNA reads TGTGCCTGGAGTGGACTAGCGGGAACCTTTGGCGAGCAGTACTTC.

This chain joins TRBV21-1 and TRBJ2-2; the D call in the table, TRBD1, was not verified against the DNA. TRBV21-1 constitutes a pseudogene. The CDR3 is 14 residues long. CDR3 loop: CASTPDRGTGELFF. CDR3 bases: TGTGCCAGCACCCCGGACAGGGGCACCGGGGAGCTGTTTTTT.